Given below is one T cell receptor (beta chain) in context. What it recognizes is unknown. The sample is drawn from a study of T cell responses to AZD1222 COVID-19 vaccine. Study conclusions and caveats: The donor cohort was predominantly white British with a female majority, and clonal diversity may have been underestimated. Unmutated variant regions reportedly attract nearly half of all spike-specific TCRs. After two AZD1222 doses, spike-specific TCR breadth and depth rose versus day 0. Repertoire sampling occurred only after the peak T cell response.

Germline lookup yields CDR1 ENHRY and CDR2 SYGVKD. Trimming stripped 8 bases from V and 5 bases from J, with 9 bases between. The CDR3 loop spans 11 amino acids. TCRdb keeps only in-frame clones here, not all; method: immunoSEQ multiplex PCR. The sample lists roughly 80,000 clones, 75% to 95% occurring once. Here the sequenced sample was peripheral blood, taken on day 0 of MenACWY control vaccination. The sequence derives from an adult in good health. The chain carries TRBV10-3 and TRBJ1-2; D is perhaps TRBD1 (6 bases). CDR3 sequence: CAIRDTYGYTF. In DNA, the CDR3 is TGTGCCATCCGGGACACTTATGGCTACACCTTC.